This entry is about one TCR beta chain. Its antigen remains unknown. The data are from a study of cytomegalovirus exposure and HLA in healthy donors. Broader study findings: Highest at DRB1 and lowest at HLA-C, TCR association rates differed among HLA loci in a later analysis. Clonal expansion was found to be greater in HLA-associated TCR beta chains than in equally common others in a later analysis.

CDR1 and CDR2 from the germline V gene are KGHSH and LQKENI. Unmatched junction bases numbered 14, after V lost 2 bases and J lost 0 bases. The CDR3 spans 21 residues. The PCR used 60 Vbeta and 13 Jbeta primers. This table comes from immunoSEQ multiplex PCR, and its TCRdb copy is limited to in-frame clones, with some not included. Of about 120,000 clones in the sample, roughly 82% are singletons; the top ten hold 1.5%. This sequence joins TRBV18 and TRBJ2-2; TRBD2 matches 11 bases. This receptor was taken from a woman under 30 in good health and CMV-seronegative. Source material: PBMCs. The CDR3, as DNA: TGTGCCAGCTCACCATCCCTCCTGGCGACTAGCGGGGTCGCGAACACCGGGGAGCTGTTTTTT. Amino acid sequence: CASSPSLLATSGVANTGELFF.